This TCR beta chain was observed in a study of cytomegalovirus exposure and HLA in healthy donors. Looking at the study overall: In an earlier analysis, around 120 million unique TCR beta sequences were found from about 180 million T cells. Most genotyped donors, over 70% of about 430, had Caucasian-associated genetic ancestry. Study observations and caveats: Association of some 18,000 TCR beta sequences with HLA alleles was found at 0.05 false discovery rate in a later analysis. In a later analysis, a missense DCLRE1C variant was linked to TCR beta V- and J-gene trimming.

PCR employed 60 Vbeta and 13 Jbeta primers. The table came from immunoSEQ multiplex PCR; TCRdb's copy has only in-frame clones and leaves some out. This repertoire shows approximately 140,000 clones, about four fifths found once; its top ten account for roughly 3%. CDR3 size: 15 residues. Germline trimming cut 5 bases from V and 0 bases from J; bases unmatched to any gene: 7. Germline V CDR1 and CDR2: MNHEY, SVGAGI. The table lists this clone with a few counts. As yet, its antigen is unknown. This receptor was identified in a male donor in good health and CMV-seronegative. V gene TRBV6-5 combines with J gene TRBJ2-7; TRBD1 aligns across 7 bases. Sequencing was performed on PBMCs. CDR3 DNA sequence: TGTGCCAGCAGTCGCCGGACAGGCTTCTCCTACGAGCAGTACTTC. Its protein product is CASSRRTGFSYEQYF.